The clone carrying this TCR beta chain is a singleton in its sample. Possible read error: a much larger clone is one base away. The data originate from a study of T cells in Graves' hyperthyroidism and ophthalmopathy. This CDR3 is built from 11 residues. Germline lookup yields CDR1 MNHNS and CDR2 SASEGT. RNA transcripts gave rise to amplified TCR beta CDR3 regions. A first-round RT-PCR of the TCR CDR3 used the HTBI primer set. MiXCR, applied by TCRdb to the multiplex PCR reads, yields one record per CDR3 protein. The sample yields around 600,000 distinct CDR3 sequences, 11% to 15% seen once. The source is a young woman with Graves' ophthalmopathy. Sequenced input: blood. The rearrangement joins TRBV6-1 to TRBJ2-1; D may be TRBD1 (5 bases). CDR3 DNA sequence: TGTGCACAGGACAAGGGCAATGAGCAGTTCTTC. Protein: CAQDKGNEQFF.